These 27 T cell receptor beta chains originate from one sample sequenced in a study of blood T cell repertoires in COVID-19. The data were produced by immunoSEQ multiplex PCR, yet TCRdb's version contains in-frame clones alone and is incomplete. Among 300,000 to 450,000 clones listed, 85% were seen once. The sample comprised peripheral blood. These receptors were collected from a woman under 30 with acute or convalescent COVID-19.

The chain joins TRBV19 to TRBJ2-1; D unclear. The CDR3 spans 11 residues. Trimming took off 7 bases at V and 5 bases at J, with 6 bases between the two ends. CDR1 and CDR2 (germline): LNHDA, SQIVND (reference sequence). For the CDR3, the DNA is TGTGCCAGTAACAGTGACAATGAGCAGTTCTTC. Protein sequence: CASNSDNEQFF.

CDR3 nucleotides: TGTGCCAGCAGCCTTGTTGGGGGGAACTATGGCTACACCTTC. It specifies CASSLVGGNYGYTF. The chain joins TRBV14 to TRBJ1-2; a weak D match, TRBD1 (5 bases). V lost 4 bases, J lost 2 bases, and 11 bases lay in between. There are 14 residues in the CDR3. Germline CDR1 and CDR2: SGHDN and FVKESK.

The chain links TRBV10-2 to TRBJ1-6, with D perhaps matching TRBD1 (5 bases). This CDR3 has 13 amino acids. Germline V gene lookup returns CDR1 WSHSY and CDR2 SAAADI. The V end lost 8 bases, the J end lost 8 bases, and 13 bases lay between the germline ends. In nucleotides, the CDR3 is TGCGCCAGCTTGCGGACACTGGATTCACCCCTCCACTTT. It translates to CASLRTLDSPLHF.

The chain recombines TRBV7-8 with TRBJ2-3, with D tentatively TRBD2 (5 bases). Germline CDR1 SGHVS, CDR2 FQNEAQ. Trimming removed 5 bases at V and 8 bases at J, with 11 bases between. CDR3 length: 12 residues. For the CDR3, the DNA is TGTGCCAGCAGCCAGAGGCGGGCTACGCAGTATTTT. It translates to CASSQRRATQYF.

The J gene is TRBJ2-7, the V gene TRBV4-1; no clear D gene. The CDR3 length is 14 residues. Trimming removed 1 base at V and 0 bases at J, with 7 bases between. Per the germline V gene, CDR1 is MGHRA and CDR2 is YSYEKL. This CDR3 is CASSQGVNSYEQYF. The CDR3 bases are TGCGCCAGCAGCCAAGGAGTAAACTCCTACGAGCAGTACTTC.

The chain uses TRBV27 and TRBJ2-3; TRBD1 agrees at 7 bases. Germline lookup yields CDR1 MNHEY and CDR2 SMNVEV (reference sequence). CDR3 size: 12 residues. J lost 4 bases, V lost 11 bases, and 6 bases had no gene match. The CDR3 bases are TGTGCCGCCCGACAGGGCCCAGATACGCAGTATTTT. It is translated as CAARQGPDTQYF.

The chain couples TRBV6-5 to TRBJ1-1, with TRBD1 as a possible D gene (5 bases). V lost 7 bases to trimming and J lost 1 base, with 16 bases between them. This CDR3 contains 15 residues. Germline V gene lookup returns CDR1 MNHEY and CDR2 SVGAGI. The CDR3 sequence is CASTPKLGGNTEAFF. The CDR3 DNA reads TGTGCCAGCACCCCGAAACTGGGGGGGAACACTGAAGCTTTCTTT.

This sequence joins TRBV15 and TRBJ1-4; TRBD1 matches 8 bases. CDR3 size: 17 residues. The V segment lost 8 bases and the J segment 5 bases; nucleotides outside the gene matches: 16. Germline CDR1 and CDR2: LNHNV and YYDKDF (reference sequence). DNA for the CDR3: TGTGCCACCCGAGACAGGGGCCAAACCTTCGGGAATGAAAAACTGTTTTTT. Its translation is CATRDRGQTFGNEKLFF.

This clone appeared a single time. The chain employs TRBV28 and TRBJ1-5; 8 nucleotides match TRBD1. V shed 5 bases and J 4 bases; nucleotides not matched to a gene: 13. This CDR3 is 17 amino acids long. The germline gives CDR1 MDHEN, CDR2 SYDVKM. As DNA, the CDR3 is TGTGCCAGCAGTCCCCGACAGGGGACGTCTGAGAATCAGCCCCAGCATTTT. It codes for CASSPRQGTSENQPQHF.

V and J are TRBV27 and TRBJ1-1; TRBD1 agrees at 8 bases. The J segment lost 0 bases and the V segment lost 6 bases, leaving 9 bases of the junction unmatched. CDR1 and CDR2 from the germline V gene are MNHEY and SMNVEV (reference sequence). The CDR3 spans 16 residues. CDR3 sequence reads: CASSPDRVGMNTEAFF. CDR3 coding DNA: TGTGCCAGCAGCCCGGACAGGGTTGGAATGAACACTGAAGCTTTCTTT.

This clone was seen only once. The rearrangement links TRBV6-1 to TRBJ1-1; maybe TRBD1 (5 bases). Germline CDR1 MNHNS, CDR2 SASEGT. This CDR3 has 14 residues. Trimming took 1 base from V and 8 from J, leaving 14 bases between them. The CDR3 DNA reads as TGTGCCAGCAGTGAAGTGCGACTGGGGCTGGAAGCTTTCTTT. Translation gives CASSEVRLGLEAFF.

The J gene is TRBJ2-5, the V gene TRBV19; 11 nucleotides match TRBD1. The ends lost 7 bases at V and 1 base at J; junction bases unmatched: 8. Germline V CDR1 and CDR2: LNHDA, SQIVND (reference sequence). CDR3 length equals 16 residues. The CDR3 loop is CASTRGGTGGQETQYF. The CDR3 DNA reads TGTGCCAGTACCCGAGGGGGGACAGGGGGCCAAGAGACCCAGTACTTC.

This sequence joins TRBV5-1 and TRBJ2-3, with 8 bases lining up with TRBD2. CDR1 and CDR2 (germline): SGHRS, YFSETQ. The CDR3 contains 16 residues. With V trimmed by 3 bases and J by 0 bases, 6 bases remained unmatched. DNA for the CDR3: TGCGCCAGCAGCTGGGCCGGGGGGGAGAGCACAGATACGCAGTATTTT. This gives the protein CASSWAGGESTDTQYF.

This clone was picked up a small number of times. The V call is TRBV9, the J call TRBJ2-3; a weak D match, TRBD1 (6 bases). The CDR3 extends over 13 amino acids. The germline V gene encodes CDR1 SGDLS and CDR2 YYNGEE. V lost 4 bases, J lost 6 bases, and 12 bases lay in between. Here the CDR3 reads CASSFSGVDTQYF. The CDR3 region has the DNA TGTGCCAGCAGCTTCTCAGGGGTTGATACGCAGTATTTT.

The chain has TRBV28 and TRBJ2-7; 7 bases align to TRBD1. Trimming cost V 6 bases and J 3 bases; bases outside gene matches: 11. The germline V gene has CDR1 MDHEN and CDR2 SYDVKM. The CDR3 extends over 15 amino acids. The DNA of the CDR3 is TGTGCCAGCAGGGGCCCTAGGACAGGACACTACGAGCAGTACTTC. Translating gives CASRGPRTGHYEQYF. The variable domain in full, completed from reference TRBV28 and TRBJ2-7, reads DVKVTQSSRYLVKRTGEKVFLECVQDMDHENMFWYRQDPGLGLRLIYFSYDVKMKEKGDIPEGYSVSREKKERFSLILESASTNQTSMYLCASRGPRTGHYEQYFGPGTRLTVT.

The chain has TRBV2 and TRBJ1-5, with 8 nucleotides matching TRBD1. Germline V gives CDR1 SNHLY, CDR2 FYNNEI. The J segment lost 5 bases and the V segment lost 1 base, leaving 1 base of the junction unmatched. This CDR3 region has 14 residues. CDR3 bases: TGTGCCAGCAGTGAAGGCAGGGGGCATCAGCCCCAGCATTTT. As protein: CASSEGRGHQPQHF.

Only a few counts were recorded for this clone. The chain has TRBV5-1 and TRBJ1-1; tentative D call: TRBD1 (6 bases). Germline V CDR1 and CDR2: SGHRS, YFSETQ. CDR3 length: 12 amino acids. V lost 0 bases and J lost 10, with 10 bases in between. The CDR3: CASSLEVGGAFF. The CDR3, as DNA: TGCGCCAGCAGCTTGGAGGTAGGGGGAGCTTTCTTT. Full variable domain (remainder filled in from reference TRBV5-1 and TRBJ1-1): KAGVTQTPRYLIKTRGQQVTLSCSPISGHRSVSWYQQTPGQGLQFLFEYFSETQRNKGNFPGRFSGRQFSNSRSEMNVSTLELGDSALYLCASSLEVGGAFFGQGTRLTVV.

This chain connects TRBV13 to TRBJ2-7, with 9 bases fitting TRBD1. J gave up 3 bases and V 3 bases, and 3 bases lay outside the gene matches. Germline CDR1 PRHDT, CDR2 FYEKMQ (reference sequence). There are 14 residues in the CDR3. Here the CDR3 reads CASSFGDRVYEQYF. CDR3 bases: TGTGCCAGCAGCTTTGGGGACAGGGTCTACGAGCAGTACTTC.

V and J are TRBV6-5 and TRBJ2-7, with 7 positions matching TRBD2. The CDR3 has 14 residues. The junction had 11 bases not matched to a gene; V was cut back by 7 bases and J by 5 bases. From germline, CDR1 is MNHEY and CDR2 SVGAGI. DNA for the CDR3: TGTGCCAGCAAGCCCGGGACTATAATCCACGAGCAGTACTTC. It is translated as CASKPGTIIHEQYF.

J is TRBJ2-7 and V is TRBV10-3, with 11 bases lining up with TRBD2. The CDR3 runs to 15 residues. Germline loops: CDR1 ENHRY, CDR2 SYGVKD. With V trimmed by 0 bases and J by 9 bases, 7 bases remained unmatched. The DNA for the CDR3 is TGTGCCATCAGTGAGTCGACTAGCGGGATGATAGGGCAGTACTTC. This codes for CAISESTSGMIGQYF.

The CDR3 region is CASSYFGDRGTYEQYF. The CDR3 nucleotides read TGTGCCAGCAGCTACTTCGGCGACAGGGGAACCTACGAGCAGTACTTC. This chain joins TRBV7-9 and TRBJ2-7, with TRBD1 matching over 8 bases. Germline loops: CDR1 SEHNR, CDR2 FQNEAQ (reference sequence). This CDR3 is built from 16 residues. J was trimmed by 2 bases and V by 4 bases; bases with no gene match: 10.

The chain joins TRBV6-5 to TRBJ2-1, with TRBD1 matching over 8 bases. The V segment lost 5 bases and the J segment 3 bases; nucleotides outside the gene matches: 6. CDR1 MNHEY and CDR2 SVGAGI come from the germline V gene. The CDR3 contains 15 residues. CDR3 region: CASSLTGANYNEQFF. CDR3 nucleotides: TGTGCCAGCAGTCTGACAGGGGCTAACTACAATGAGCAGTTCTTC.

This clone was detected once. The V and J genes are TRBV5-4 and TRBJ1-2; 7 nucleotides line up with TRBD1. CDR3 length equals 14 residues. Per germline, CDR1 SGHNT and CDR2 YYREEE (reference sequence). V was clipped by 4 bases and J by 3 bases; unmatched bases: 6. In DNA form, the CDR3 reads TGTGCCAGCAGCAAAGGGGGCGTCGACTATGGCTACACCTTC. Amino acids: CASSKGGVDYGYTF. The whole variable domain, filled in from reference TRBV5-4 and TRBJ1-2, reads ETGVTQSPTHLIKTRGQQVTLRCSSQSGHNTVSWYQQALGQGPQFIFQYYREEENGRGNFPPRFSGLQFPNYSSELNVNALELDDSALYLCASSKGGVDYGYTFGSGTRLTVV.

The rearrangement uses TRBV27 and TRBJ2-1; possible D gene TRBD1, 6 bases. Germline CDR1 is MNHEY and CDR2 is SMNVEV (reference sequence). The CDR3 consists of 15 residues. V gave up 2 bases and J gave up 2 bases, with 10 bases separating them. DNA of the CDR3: TGTGCCAGCAGTTTAGGGCAGGGGCCCTACAATGAGCAGTTCTTC. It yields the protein CASSLGQGPYNEQFF.

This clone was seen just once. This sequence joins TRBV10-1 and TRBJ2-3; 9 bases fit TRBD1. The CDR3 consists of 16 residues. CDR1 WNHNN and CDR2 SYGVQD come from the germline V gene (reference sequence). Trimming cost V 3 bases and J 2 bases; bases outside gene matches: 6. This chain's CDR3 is CASSDQDRGFTDTQYF. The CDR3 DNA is TGCGCCAGCAGTGACCAAGACAGGGGGTTCACAGATACGCAGTATTTT.

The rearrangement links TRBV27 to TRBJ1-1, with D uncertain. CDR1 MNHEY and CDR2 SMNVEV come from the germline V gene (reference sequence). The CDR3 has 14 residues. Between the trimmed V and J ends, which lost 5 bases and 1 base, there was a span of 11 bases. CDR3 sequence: CASSGAEGNTEAFF. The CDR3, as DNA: TGTGCCAGCAGTGGCGCGGAGGGGAACACTGAAGCTTTCTTT.

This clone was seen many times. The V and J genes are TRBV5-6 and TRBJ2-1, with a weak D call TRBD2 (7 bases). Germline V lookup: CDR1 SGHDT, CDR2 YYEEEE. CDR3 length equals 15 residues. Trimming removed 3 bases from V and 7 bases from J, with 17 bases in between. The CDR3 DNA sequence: TGTGCCAGCAGCTCGGCGGGGGCGGGAGAGAATGAGCAGTTCTTC. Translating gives CASSSAGAGENEQFF.